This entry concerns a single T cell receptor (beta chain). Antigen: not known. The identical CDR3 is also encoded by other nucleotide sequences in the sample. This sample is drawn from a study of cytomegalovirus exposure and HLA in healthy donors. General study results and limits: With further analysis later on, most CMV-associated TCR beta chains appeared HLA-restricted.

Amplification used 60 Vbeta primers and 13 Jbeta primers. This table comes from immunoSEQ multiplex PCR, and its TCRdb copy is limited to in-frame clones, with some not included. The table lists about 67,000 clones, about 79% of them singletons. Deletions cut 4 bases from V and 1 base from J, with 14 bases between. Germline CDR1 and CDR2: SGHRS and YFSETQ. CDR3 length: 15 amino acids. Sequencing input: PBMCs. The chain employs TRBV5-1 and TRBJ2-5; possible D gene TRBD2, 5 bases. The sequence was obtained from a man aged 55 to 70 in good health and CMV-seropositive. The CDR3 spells CASSGLPPPQETQYF. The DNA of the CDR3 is TGCGCCAGCAGCGGACTCCCGCCCCCCCAAGAGACCCAGTACTTC.